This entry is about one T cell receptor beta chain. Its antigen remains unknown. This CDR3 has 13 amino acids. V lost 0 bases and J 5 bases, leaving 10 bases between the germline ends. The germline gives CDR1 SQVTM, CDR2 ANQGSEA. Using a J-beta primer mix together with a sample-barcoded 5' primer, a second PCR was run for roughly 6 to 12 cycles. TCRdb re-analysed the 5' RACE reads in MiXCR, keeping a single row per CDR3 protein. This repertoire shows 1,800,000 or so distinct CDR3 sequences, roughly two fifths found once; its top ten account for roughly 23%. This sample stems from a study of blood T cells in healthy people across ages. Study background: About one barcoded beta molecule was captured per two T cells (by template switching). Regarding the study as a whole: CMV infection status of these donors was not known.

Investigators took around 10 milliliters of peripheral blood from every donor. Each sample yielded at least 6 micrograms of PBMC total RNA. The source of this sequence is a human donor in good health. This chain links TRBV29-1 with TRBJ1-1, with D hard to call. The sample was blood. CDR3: CSVEDLAGTEAFF. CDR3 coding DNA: TGCAGCGTTGAAGATCTTGCCGGGACTGAAGCTTTCTTT.